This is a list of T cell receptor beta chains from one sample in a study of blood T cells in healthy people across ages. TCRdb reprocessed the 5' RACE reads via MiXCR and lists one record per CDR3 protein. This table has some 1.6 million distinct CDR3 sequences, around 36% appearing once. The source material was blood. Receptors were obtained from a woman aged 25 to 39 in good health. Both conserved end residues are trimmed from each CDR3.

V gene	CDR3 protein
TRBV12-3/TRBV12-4	ASSLGRTAQH
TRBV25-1	ASKAGQGAQY
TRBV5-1	ASSQTGTPEETQY
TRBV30	AWARTGGVISYNEQF
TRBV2	ASSYMGEYEKLF
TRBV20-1	SAAEAGGPGEETQY
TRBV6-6	ASSPTDRGGETQY
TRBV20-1	STVSGARKDQPQH
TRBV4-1	ASSQDWRQGGEQY
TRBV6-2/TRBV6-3	ASRPGNTDTQY
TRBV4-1	ASSQTLAGEQF
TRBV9	ASSSGPGGTDTQY
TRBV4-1	ASSQDLRGTDDEQF
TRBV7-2	ASSLARHSDTQY
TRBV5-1	ASSLDAGTQETQY
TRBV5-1	ASSPLTDTNTGELF
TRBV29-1	SVDRGQGAYEQY
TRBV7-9	ASTLSNTEAF
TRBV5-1	ASSLVQGSFNEQF
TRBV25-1	ASSGTFSINEQY
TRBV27	ASSPNIMEYEQY
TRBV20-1	SAHGTLNTEAF
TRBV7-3	ASSGGGATDTQY